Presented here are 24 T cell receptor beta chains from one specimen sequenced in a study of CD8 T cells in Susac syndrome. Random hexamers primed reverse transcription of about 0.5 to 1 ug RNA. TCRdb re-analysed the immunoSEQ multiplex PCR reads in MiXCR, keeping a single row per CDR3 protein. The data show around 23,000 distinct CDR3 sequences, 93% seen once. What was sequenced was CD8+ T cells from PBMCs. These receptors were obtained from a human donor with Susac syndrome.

DNA of the CDR3: TGCGCCAGCAGCTCCCGAACCGGGTCCTACGAGCAGTACTTC. This encodes CASSSRTGSYEQYF. The V gene is TRBV5-1, the J gene TRBJ2-7, with D unresolved. From germline, CDR1 is SGHRS and CDR2 YFSETQ. The germline V and J ends were trimmed by 3 bases and 1 base, with 11 bases remaining between them. This CDR3 spans 14 amino acids.

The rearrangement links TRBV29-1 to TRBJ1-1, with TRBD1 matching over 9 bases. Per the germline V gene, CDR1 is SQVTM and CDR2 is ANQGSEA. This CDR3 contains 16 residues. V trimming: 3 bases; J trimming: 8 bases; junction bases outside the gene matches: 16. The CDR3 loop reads CSVEGMGQGTFGEAFF. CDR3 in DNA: TGCAGCGTTGAGGGGATGGGACAGGGAACCTTCGGAGAAGCTTTCTTT.

In DNA, the CDR3 is TGTGCCAGCAGCCCTGAGGGTAGCAATCAGCCCCAGCATTTT. Translation gives CASSPEGSNQPQHF. V usage is TRBV7-9 and J usage is TRBJ1-5; D gene unclear. The CDR3 contains 14 residues. Germline assignment: CDR1 SEHNR and CDR2 FQNEAQ (reference sequence). Trimming took 5 bases from V and 0 from J, leaving 8 bases between them.

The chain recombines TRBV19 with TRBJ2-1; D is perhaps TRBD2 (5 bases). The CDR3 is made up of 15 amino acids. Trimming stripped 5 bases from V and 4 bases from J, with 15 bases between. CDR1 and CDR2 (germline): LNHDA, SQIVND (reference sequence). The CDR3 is CASSPSAEGYNEQFF. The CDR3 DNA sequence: TGTGCCAGTAGTCCCTCGGCCGAGGGATACAATGAGCAGTTCTTC.

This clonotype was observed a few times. The DNA for the CDR3 is TGTGCCAGCAGGCCCGAGGGGAACTATGGCTACACCTTC. It translates to CASRPEGNYGYTF. The chain employs TRBV5-4 and TRBJ1-2; TRBD1 might be the D (5 bases). This CDR3 has 13 amino acids. V shed 5 bases and J shed 2 bases, with 10 bases lying between them. Germline V gene data show CDR1 as SGHNT and CDR2 as YYREEE (reference sequence).

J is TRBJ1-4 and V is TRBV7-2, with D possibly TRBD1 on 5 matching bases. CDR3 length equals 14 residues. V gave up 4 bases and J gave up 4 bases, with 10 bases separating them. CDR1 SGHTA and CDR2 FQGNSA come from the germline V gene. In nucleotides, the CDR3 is TGTGCCAGCAGCTCCTTAGACAGTAATGAAAAACTGTTTTTT. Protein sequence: CASSSLDSNEKLFF.

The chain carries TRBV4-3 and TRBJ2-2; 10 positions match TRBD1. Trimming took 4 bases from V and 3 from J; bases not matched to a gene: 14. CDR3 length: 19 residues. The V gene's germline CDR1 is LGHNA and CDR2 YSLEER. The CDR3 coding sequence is TGCGCCAGCAGCCCGATTTTGGGAGGGGGGACAGGGGACACCGGGGAGCTGTTTTTT. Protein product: CASSPILGGGTGDTGELFF.

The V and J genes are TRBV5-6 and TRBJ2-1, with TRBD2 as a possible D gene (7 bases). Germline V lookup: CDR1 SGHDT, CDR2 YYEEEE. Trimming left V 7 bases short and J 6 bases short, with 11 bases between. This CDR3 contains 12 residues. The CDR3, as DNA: TGTGCCAGCGGGGGGGCCTTCAATGAGCAGTTCTTC. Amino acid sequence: CASGGAFNEQFF.

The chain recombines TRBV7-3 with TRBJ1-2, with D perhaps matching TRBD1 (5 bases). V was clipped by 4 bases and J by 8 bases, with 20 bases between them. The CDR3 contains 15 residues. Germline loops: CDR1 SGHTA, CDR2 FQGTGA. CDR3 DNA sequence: TGTGCCAGCAGCTCCTCGATTGGGGGTGGCCAGGGCTACACCTTC. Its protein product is CASSSSIGGGQGYTF.

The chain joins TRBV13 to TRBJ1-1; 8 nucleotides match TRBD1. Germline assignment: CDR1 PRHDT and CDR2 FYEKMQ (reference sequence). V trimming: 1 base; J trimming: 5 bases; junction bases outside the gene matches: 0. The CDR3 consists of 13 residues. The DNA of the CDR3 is TGTGCCAGCAGCTTAGACAGGGGGACTGAAGCTTTCTTT. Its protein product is CASSLDRGTEAFF.

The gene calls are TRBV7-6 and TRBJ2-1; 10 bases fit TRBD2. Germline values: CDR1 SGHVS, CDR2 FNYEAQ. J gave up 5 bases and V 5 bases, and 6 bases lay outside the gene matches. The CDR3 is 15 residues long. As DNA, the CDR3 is TGTGCCAGCAGCCCCAGCGGGGGGGCCCACAATGAGCAGTTCTTC. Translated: CASSPSGGAHNEQFF. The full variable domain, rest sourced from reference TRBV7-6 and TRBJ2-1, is GAGVSQSPRYKVTKRGQDVALRCDPISGHVSLYWYRQALGQGPEFLTYFNYEAQQDKSGLPNDRFSAERPEGSISTLTIQRTEQRDSAMYRCASSPSGGAHNEQFFGPGTRLTVL.

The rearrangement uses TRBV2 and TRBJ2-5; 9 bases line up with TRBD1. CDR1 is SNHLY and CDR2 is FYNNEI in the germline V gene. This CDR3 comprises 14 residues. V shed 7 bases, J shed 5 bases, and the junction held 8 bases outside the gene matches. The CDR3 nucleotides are TGTGCCAGCATCGGGACAGGGTTTTGGGAGACCCAGTACTTC. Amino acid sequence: CASIGTGFWETQYF.

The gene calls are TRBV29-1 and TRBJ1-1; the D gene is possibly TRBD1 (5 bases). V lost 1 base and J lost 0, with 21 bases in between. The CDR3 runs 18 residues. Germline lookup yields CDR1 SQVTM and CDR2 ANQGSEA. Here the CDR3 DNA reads TGCAGCGTTGAAGGGGGGAAAAGACCGAAGGGCCTGAACACTGAAGCTTTCTTT. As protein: CSVEGGKRPKGLNTEAFF.

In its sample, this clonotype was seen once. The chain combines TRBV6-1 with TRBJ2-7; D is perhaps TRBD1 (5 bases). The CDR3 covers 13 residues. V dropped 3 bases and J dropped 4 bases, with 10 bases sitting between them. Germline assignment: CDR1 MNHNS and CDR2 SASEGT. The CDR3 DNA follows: TGTGCCAGCAGTGACGAGACAGATTACGAGCAGTACTTC. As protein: CASSDETDYEQYF.

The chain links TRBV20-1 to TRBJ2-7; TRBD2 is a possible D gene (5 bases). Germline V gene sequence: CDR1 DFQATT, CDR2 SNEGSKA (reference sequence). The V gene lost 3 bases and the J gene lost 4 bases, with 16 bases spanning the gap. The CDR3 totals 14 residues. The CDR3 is CSARSPPGLYEQYF. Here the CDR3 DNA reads TGCAGTGCTAGGTCACCACCGGGATTATACGAGCAGTACTTC.

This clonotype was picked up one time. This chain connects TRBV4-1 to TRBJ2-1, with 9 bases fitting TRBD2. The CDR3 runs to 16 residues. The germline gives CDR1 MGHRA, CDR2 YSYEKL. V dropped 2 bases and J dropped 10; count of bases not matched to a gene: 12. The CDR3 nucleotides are TGCGCCAGCAGCCAAAAGACTAGCGGCTATCCCCTGGAGCAGTTCTTC. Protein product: CASSQKTSGYPLEQFF.

CDR3 coding DNA: TGTGCCAGCGGAGTGGGCGAGCAGTACTTC. Translated: CASGVGEQYF. This chain links TRBV6-5 with TRBJ2-7; D unclear. CDR1 is MNHEY, CDR2 SVGAGI, per germline. Trimming removed 8 bases at V and 6 bases at J, with 8 bases between. The CDR3 spans 10 residues.

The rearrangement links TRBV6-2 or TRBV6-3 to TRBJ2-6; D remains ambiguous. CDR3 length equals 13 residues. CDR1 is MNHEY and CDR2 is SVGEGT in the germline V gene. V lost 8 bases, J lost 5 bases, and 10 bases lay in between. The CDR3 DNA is TGTGCCAGCTCCATCTACTGGGCCAACGTCCTGACTTTC. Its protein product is CASSIYWANVLTF.

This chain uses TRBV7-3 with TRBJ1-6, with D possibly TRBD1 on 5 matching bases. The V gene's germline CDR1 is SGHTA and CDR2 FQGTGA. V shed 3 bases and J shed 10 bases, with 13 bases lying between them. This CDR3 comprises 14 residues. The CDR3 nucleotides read TGTGCCAGCAGCTTGATTGGGGGAGGATCACCCCTCCACTTT. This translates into CASSLIGGGSPLHF. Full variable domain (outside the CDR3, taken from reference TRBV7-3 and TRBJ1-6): GAGVSQTPSNKVTEKGKYVELRCDPISGHTALYWYRQSLGQGPEFLIYFQGTGAADDSGLPNDRFFAVRPEGSVSTLKIQRTERGDSAVYLCASSLIGGGSPLHFGNGTRLTVT.

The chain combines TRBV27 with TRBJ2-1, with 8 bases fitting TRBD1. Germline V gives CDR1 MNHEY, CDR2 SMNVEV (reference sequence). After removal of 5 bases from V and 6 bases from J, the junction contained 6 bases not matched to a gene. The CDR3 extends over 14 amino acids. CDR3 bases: TGTGCCAGCAGTGTCGCAGGGGGCCCCAATGAGCAGTTCTTC. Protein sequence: CASSVAGGPNEQFF.

CDR3 DNA: TGTGCCAGCAGCCTGCGACTAGCGCTCAATGAGCAGTTCTTC. This translates into CASSLRLALNEQFF. This rearrangement joins TRBV7-2 to TRBJ2-1; 8 positions agree with TRBD2. The CDR3 totals 14 residues. V lost 5 bases and J lost 6; bases outside the gene matches: 6. In germline, CDR1 is SGHTA, CDR2 FQGNSA.

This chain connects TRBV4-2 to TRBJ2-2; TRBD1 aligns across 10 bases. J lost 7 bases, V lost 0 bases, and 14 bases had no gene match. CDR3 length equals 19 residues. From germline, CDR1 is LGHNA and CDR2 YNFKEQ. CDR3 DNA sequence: TGTGCCAGCAGCCAAGACTGGGGACAGGGGCCCCCCTGGGACGGGGAGCTGTTTTTT. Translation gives CASSQDWGQGPPWDGELFF.

The CDR3 DNA reads TGTGCCAGCAGTTTTTACACGGGCGCCTACGAGCAGTACTTC. It translates to CASSFYTGAYEQYF. V and J are TRBV28 and TRBJ2-7; D is undetermined. Germline V CDR1 and CDR2: MDHEN, SYDVKM. V dropped 3 bases and J dropped 2 bases, with 11 bases sitting between them. The CDR3 covers 14 residues.

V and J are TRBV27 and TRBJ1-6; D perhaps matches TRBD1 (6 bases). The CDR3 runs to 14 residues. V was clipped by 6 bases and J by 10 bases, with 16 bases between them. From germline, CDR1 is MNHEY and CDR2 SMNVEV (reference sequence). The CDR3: CASRLGAGVSPLHF. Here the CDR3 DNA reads TGTGCCAGCAGGCTTGGGGCAGGGGTATCACCCCTCCACTTT.